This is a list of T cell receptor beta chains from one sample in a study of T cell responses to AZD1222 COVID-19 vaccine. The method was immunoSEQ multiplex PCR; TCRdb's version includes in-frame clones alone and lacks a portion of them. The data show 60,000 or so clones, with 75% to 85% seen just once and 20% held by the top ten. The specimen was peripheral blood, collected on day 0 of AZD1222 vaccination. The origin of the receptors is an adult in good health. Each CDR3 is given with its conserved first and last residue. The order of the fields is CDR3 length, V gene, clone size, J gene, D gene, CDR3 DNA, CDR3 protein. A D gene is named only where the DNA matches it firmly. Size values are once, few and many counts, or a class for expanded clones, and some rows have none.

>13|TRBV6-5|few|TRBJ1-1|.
TGTGCCAGCAGTCTCCCTATGAACACTGAAGCTTTCTTT
CASSLPMNTEAFF
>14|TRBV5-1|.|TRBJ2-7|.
TGCGCCAGCAGCTTGTCTGGCGGCTCCTACGAGCAGTACTTC
CASSLSGGSYEQYF
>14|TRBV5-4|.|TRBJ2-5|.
TGTGCCAGCAGCTTGAAGCTAACACAAGAGACCCAGTACTTC
CASSLKLTQETQYF
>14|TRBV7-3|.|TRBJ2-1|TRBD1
TGTGCCAGCAGCTTGACAGGGCGTAGAGATGAGCAGTTCTTC
CASSLTGRRDEQFF
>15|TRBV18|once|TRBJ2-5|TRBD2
TGTGCCAGCTCGCTAGCGGGAGCAGCGGAAGAGACCCAGTACTTC
CASSLAGAAEETQYF
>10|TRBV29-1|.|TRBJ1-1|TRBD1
TGCAGCGCCGGGGACAGGAAAGCTTTCTTT
CSAGDRKAFF
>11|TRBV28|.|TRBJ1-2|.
TGTGCCAGCAGCCGACAGTATGGCTACACCTTC
CASSRQYGYTF
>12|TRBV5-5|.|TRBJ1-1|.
TGTGCCAGCAGCTTTTGGGGCACTGAAGCTTTCTTT
CASSFWGTEAFF
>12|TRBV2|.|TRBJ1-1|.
TGTGCCAGCAGTGATGGGAGGGATGAAGCTTTCTTT
CASSDGRDEAFF
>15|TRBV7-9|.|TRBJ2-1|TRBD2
TGTGCCAGCACCGTGGGGAGCGGGAGAGGGAATGAGCAGTTCTTC
CASTVGSGRGNEQFF
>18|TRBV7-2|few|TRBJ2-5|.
TGTGCCAGCAGCTTAGCGCACGGAGGCAGGTTGGACCAAGAGACCCAGTACTTC
CASSLAHGGRLDQETQYF
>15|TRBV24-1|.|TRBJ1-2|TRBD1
TGTGCCACCAGTGATTTGACAGGGGGCATCTATGGCTACACCTTC
CATSDLTGGIYGYTF
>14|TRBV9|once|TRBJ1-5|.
TGTGCCAGCAGCGGGGGACATCACAATCAGCCCCAGCATTTT
CASSGGHHNQPQHF
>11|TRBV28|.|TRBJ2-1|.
TGTGCCAGCAGTTTAAAGAATGAGCAGTTCTTC
CASSLKNEQFF
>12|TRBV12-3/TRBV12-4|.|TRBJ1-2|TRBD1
TGTGCCAGCAGTGGGACAGGGGGGCGCTACACCTTC
CASSGTGGRYTF
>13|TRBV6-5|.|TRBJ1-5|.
TGTGCCAGCAGTTACTCTTACAATCAGCCCCAGCATTTT
CASSYSYNQPQHF
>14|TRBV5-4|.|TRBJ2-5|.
TGTGCCAGCAGCAGGGGAGGAGTAGGAGAGACCCAGTACTTC
CASSRGGVGETQYF
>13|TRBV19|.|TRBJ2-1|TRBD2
TGTGCCTCCGGGGGGGGGTCCTACAATGAGCAGTTCTTC
CASGGGSYNEQFF
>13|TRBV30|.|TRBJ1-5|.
TGTGCCTGGAGCTTTTATAGCAATCAGCCCCAGCATTTT
CAWSFYSNQPQHF
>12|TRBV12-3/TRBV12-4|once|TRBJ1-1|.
TGTGCCAGCAGTTTCAGGGTCCAGCAAGCTTTCTTT
CASSFRVQQAFF
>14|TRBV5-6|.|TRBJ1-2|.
TGTGCCAGCAGCGACTTCGAGGGCTACTATGGCTACACCTTC
CASSDFEGYYGYTF
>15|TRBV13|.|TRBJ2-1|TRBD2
TGTGCCAGCAGCTTAGGACTAGCGTCGGGGGGTGAGCAGTTCTTC
CASSLGLASGGEQFF
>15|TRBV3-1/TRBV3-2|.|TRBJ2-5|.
TGTGCCAGCAGCCCGCAACGGCTGCCGATGGGGACCCAGTACTTC
CASSPQRLPMGTQYF
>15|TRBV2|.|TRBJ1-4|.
TGTGCCAGCAGGAGGAGACAGTCAACTAATGAAAAACTGTTTTTT
CASRRRQSTNEKLFF
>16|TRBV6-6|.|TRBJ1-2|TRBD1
TGTGCCAGCAGCCGAGACAGGGGGCGAGCTAACTATGGCTACACCTTC
CASSRDRGRANYGYTF
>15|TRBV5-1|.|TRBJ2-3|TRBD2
TGCGCCAGCAGCTTCCGACTAGCGGGCGCAGATACGCAGTATTTT
CASSFRLAGADTQYF
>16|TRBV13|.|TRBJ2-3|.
TGTGCCAGCAGCTTAGGTCGGGGGCTGGGGACAGATACGCAGTATTTT
CASSLGRGLGTDTQYF
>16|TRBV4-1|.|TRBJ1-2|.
TGCGCCAGCAGCCAAGAAAGGAACCCTGCTTCCTATGGCTACACCTTC
CASSQERNPASYGYTF
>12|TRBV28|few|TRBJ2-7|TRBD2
TGTGCCAGCGCGACTAGCGGGACCGAGCAGTACTTC
CASATSGTEQYF
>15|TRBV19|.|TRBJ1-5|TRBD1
TGTGCCAGTACCAGGACAGGGGAGAGCAATCAGCCCCAGCATTTT
CASTRTGESNQPQHF
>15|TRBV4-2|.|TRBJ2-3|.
TGTGCCAGCAGCCAAGTTGAGGGAGGAGCAGATACGCAGTATTTT
CASSQVEGGADTQYF
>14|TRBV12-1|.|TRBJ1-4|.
TGTGCCAGCATCAACGGACGGTCTAATGAAAAACTGTTTTTT
CASINGRSNEKLFF
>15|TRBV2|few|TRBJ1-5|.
TGTGCCAGCAGTGCTGGGACCGGGGATACGCAGCCCCAGCATTTT
CASSAGTGDTQPQHF
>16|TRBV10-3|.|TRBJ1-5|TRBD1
TGTGCCATCAGTGACCGACAGGGGAGAAGCAATCAGCCCCAGCATTTT
CAISDRQGRSNQPQHF
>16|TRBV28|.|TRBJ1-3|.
TGTGCCAGCAGTTTTTATGCGGGTGTCCCTGGAAACACCATATATTTT
CASSFYAGVPGNTIYF
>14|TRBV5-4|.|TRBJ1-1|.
TGTGCCAGCAGCTCACAGCCCATGAACACTGAAGCTTTCTTT
CASSSQPMNTEAFF
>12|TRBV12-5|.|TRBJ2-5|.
TGTGCTAGTGGCCAGTCTGGAGAGACCCAGTACTTC
CASGQSGETQYF
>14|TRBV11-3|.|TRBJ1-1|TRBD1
TGTGCCAGCAGCTTAAACGCAGGGGGCACTGAAGCTTTCTTT
CASSLNAGGTEAFF
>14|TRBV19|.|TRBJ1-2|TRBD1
TGTGCCAGTAGTATGGCAGGGGGGAACTATGGCTACACCTTC
CASSMAGGNYGYTF
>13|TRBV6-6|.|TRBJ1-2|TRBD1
TGTGCCAGCAGGGACGGGACAGGGGATGGCTACACCTTC
CASRDGTGDGYTF